The TCR beta chain under discussion was sequenced for a study of blood T cell repertoires in COVID-19. Across the study: Researchers got acute and convalescent COVID-19 samples from the United States, Italy and Spain. Sample material is recorded as cDNA or gDNA derived from T cells, B-cell-depleted T cells, or PBMCs.

This CDR3 has 15 amino acids. Unmatched junction bases numbered 5, after V lost 1 base and J lost 6 bases. Germline V gene data show CDR1 as SGHTA and CDR2 as FQGNSA. Per the study methods: How many nucleated cells were present was estimated from reference gene primer amplification. Some clones are missing from TCRdb's copy, which holds only in-frame ones; the method was immunoSEQ multiplex PCR. The V and J calls and clone size are taken from that table; D and trimming were inferred from the DNA. The sample carries about 190,000 clones, around 89% recorded once. The J gene is TRBJ1-3, the V gene TRBV7-2; 8 nucleotides agree with TRBD1. The sequencing input was peripheral blood. The origin of this receptor is a woman aged 25 to 39 with acute or convalescent COVID-19. CDR3: CASSLVGQGLNTIYF. The CDR3 DNA follows: TGTGCCAGCAGCTTAGTAGGACAGGGACTAAACACCATATATTTT.